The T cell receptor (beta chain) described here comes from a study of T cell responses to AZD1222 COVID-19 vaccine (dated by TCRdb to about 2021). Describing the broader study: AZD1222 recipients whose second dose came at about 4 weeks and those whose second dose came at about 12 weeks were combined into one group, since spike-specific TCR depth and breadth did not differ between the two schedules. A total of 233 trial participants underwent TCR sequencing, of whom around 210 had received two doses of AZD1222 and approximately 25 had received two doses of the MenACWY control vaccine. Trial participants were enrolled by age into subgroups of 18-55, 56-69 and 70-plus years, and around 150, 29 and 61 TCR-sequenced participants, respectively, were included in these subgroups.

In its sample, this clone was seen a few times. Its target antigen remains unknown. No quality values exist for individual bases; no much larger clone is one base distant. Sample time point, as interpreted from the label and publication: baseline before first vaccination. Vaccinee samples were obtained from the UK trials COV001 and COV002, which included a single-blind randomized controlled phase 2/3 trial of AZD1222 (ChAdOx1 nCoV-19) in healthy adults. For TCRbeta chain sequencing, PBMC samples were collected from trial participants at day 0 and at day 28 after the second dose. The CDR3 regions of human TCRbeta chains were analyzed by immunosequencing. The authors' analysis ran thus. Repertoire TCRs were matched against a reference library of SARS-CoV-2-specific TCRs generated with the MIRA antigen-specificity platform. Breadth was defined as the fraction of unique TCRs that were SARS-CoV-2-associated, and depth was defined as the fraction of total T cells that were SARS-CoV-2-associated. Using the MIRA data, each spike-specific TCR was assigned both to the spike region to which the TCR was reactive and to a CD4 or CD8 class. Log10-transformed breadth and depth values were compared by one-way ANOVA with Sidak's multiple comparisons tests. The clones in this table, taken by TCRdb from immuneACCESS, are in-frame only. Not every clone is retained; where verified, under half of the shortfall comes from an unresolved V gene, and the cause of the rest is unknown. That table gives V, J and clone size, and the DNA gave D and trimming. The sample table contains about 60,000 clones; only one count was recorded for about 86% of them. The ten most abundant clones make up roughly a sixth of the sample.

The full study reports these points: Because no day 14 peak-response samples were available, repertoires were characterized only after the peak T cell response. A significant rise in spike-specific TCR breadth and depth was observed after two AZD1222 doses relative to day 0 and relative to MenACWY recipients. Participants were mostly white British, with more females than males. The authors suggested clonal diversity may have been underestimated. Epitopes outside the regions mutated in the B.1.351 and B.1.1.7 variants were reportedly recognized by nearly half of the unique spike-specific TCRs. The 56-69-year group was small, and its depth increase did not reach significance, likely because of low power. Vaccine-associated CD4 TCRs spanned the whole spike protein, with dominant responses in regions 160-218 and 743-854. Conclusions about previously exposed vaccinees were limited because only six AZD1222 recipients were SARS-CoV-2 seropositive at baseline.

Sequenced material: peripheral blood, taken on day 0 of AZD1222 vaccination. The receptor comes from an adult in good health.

The nucleotides are TGTGCCAGTCGTCCCCGTATGAACACTGAAGCTTTCTTT. It is translated as CASRPRMNTEAFF. The chain is made from TRBV19 and TRBJ1-1, with no reliable assignment of the D segment. There are 13 amino acids in the CDR3, from cysteine to phenylalanine inclusive. Only the CDR3 DNA stays, 39 bases, in frame from base 1. V sheds 8 bases and J sheds 0 bases, leaving 10 bases between their ends. The germline V gene encodes CDR1 LNHDA and CDR2 SQIVND (reference sequence).